Included here is one T cell receptor (beta chain) sequence, with context. The record originates from a study of blood T cell repertoires in COVID-19. Study summary: PBMCs, B-cell-depleted T cells, or T cells were the source of the cDNA or gDNA that made up the material.

Sequencing used immunoSEQ multiplex PCR; TCRdb keeps in-frame clones, though not all of them. The repertoire holds 120,000 or so clones, with 85% to 90% as singletons. CDR1 is MGHRA and CDR2 is YSYEKL in the germline V gene. V was clipped by 4 bases and J by 4 bases, with 22 bases between them. CDR3 length: 17 residues. This receptor was identified in a man between 50 and 59 years old with acute or convalescent COVID-19. Sequenced: peripheral blood. The V gene is TRBV4-1, the J gene TRBJ1-2, with D tentatively TRBD1 (6 bases). The CDR3 spells CASSLLTPQGGGYGYTF. The DNA of the CDR3 is TGCGCCAGCAGCCTTCTCACGCCACAGGGTGGAGGCTATGGCTACACCTTC.